These 8 T cell receptor beta chains share one sample of origin, sequenced in a study of identical twins. One entry per CDR3 protein results from TCRdb running MiXCR on the 5' RACE reads. This table holds around 680,000 distinct CDR3 sequences, 8% to 9% found once. Another study also made use of these data, one on yellow fever vaccine responses in identical twins.

Sequences were obtained from PBMCs. The receptors were gathered from a woman aged 18-29 years in good health.

The chain employs TRBV24-1 and TRBJ2-1, with D possibly being TRBD1 (6 bases). CDR1 is KGHDR and CDR2 is SFDVKD in the germline V gene. The CDR3 consists of 16 residues. Trimming took off 2 bases at V and 3 bases at J, with 13 bases between the two ends. In DNA form, the CDR3 reads TGTGCCACCAGTGATTCAGGGGTAGGGGACTACAATGAGCAGTTCTTC. Translated: CATSDSGVGDYNEQFF.

V and J are TRBV7-8 and TRBJ2-7; possible D gene TRBD2, 6 bases. The CDR3 loop spans 14 amino acids. Germline lookup yields CDR1 SGHVS and CDR2 FQNEAQ. V lost 5 bases to trimming and J lost 3 bases, with 14 bases between them. CDR3 in amino acids: CASSKRRAVYEQYF. CDR3 nucleotides: TGTGCCAGCAGCAAGCGGAGGGCCGTCTACGAGCAGTACTTC.

This clonotype was seen only a few times. J is TRBJ2-3 and V is TRBV7-8, with 8 bases that match TRBD2. CDR3 length: 16 residues. CDR1 and CDR2 from the germline V gene are SGHVS and FQNEAQ. The J segment lost 2 bases and the V segment lost 4 bases, leaving 8 bases of the junction unmatched. DNA for the CDR3: TGTGCCAGCAGCTCCACGACTAGCGAAAACACAGATACGCAGTATTTT. Translated: CASSSTTSENTDTQYF.

This clonotype was counted a few times. The rearrangement links TRBV6-1 to TRBJ2-7, with D possibly matching TRBD2 (5 bases). V lost 7 bases and J lost 3, with 16 bases in between. Germline V lookup: CDR1 MNHNS, CDR2 SASEGT. This CDR3 comprises 14 residues. CDR3 sequence reads: CASKLGQTYYEQYF. In nucleotides, the CDR3 is TGTGCCAGCAAACTAGGCCAGACATACTACGAGCAGTACTTC.

In this sample, this clonotype turned up a few times. The chain uses TRBV4-1 and TRBJ2-3, with no clear D. The CDR3 covers 14 residues. From germline, CDR1 is MGHRA and CDR2 YSYEKL. V lost 1 base, J lost 1 base, and 6 bases lay in between. For the CDR3, the DNA is TGCGCCAGCAGCCAAGGCGACGGCACAGATACGCAGTATTTT. As protein: CASSQGDGTDTQYF.

This sequence joins TRBV12-5 and TRBJ2-1, with TRBD2 identical over 11 bases. Losses at the gene ends were 2 bases for V and 0 bases for J; bases not matched to a gene: 9. The CDR3 is 19 amino acids. CDR1 is LGHNT and CDR2 is FRNRAP in the germline V gene. The CDR3 protein is CASGLFMRGLAVSYNEQFF. The DNA for the CDR3 is TGTGCTAGTGGTTTGTTCATGAGGGGACTAGCGGTCTCCTACAATGAGCAGTTCTTC.

In its sample, this clonotype was seen a few times. The V call is TRBV9, the J call TRBJ2-3, with D perhaps TRBD2 (5 bases). The CDR3 contains 15 residues. Trimming left V 2 bases short and J 1 base short, with 11 bases between. The germline gives CDR1 SGDLS, CDR2 YYNGEE. CDR3 sequence: CASSVNLAGTDTQYF. CDR3 bases: TGTGCCAGCAGCGTTAACCTAGCAGGCACAGATACGCAGTATTTT.

The J gene is TRBJ1-4, the V gene TRBV6-1; a possible D gene is TRBD1 (6 bases). This CDR3 contains 15 residues. Per germline, CDR1 MNHNS and CDR2 SASEGT. V was cut by 5 bases and J by 7 bases, with 17 bases left in between. The CDR3 nucleotides are TGTGCCAGCAGTCGAACAGGGTCCTTTTTTGAAAAACTGTTTTTT. Amino acids: CASSRTGSFFEKLFF.